Listed here are 10 T cell receptor beta chains from one sample, sequenced in a study of T cell responses to AZD1222 COVID-19 vaccine. The protocol was immunoSEQ multiplex PCR, while the TCRdb copy is restricted to in-frame clones and leaves out a portion. The sample holds 150,000 or so clones; roughly 92% are singletons and the top ten take 3% to 4%. The sequencing used peripheral blood, collected 28 days after the second AZD1222 dose. These TCRs come from an adult who received the AZD1222 COVID-19 vaccine.

The genes are TRBV10-3 and TRBJ1-5; 7 bases map to TRBD1. In germline, CDR1 is ENHRY, CDR2 SYGVKD. With 5 bases clipped from V and 4 bases from J, the junction kept 5 bases outside the gene matches. This CDR3 region has 14 residues. CDR3 amino acids: CAISPGQKNQPQHF. For the CDR3, the DNA is TGTGCCATCAGTCCGGGACAGAAAAATCAGCCCCAGCATTTT.

V and J are TRBV7-2 and TRBJ2-7; 7 bases line up with TRBD2. This CDR3 is built from 15 residues. The germline CDR1 and CDR2 sequences are SGHTA and FQGNSA. Losses at the gene ends were 8 bases for V and 2 bases for J; bases not matched to a gene: 12. The chain's CDR3 is CASSSVAGDAYEQYF. Written as DNA, the CDR3 is TGTGCCAGCTCCTCAGTGGCGGGAGATGCCTACGAGCAGTACTTC.

The chain carries TRBV2 and TRBJ2-7, with 8 positions matching TRBD1. Germline V lookup: CDR1 SNHLY, CDR2 FYNNEI. The V segment lost 9 bases and the J segment 2 bases; nucleotides outside the gene matches: 3. The CDR3 is 12 residues long. This chain's CDR3 is CARDRGPYEQYF. The CDR3 DNA is TGTGCCAGAGACAGGGGACCCTACGAGCAGTACTTC.

The rearrangement joins TRBV5-6 to TRBJ2-1, with TRBD2 matching 10 bases. CDR1 SGHDT and CDR2 YYEEEE come from the germline V gene. The V gene end was trimmed by 0 bases and the J gene end by 0 bases; junction bases not matched to a gene: 3. The CDR3 covers 17 residues. CDR3 nucleotides: TGTGCCAGCAGCTTGGTAGCGGGAGGACCCTCCTACAATGAGCAGTTCTTC. Protein sequence: CASSLVAGGPSYNEQFF.

This chain uses TRBV6-5 with TRBJ2-7; no firm D call. The CDR3 has 14 residues. In germline, CDR1 is MNHEY, CDR2 SVGAGI. V lost 0 bases and J 5 bases, leaving 11 bases between the germline ends. The DNA of the CDR3 is TGTGCCAGCAGTTACTCCGGGCTAGAGGACGAGCAGTACTTC. Protein: CASSYSGLEDEQYF.

This clone was observed once. The genes are TRBV19 and TRBJ1-1, with no clear D. V was pared by 3 bases and J by 1 base, with 9 bases between. Germline CDR1 LNHDA, CDR2 SQIVND (reference sequence). This CDR3 has 14 amino acids. This chain's CDR3 is CASSIVRRNTEAFF. The CDR3 DNA sequence: TGTGCCAGTAGTATTGTACGACGGAACACTGAAGCTTTCTTT.

This clone was counted a single time. The chain employs TRBV19 and TRBJ2-2; no definite D call. CDR1 and CDR2 (germline): LNHDA, SQIVND (reference sequence). The CDR3 has 12 amino acids. Trimming shortened V by 5 bases and J by 4 bases, and 5 bases separated the two germline ends. The CDR3 DNA is TGTGCCAGTAGTTTAGGCACCGGGGAGCTGTTTTTT. Its protein product is CASSLGTGELFF.

V and J are TRBV15 and TRBJ1-1; TRBD1 matches at 7 bases. Germline V gene data show CDR1 as LNHNV and CDR2 as YYDKDF (reference sequence). With 1 base clipped from V and 5 bases from J, the junction kept 4 bases outside the gene matches. The CDR3 sequence is 14 residues long. The CDR3 region has the DNA TGTGCCACCAGCAGAGGACAGGGTTGGACTGAAGCTTTCTTT. This sequence encodes CATSRGQGWTEAFF.

V and J are TRBV5-1 and TRBJ2-2; 8 nucleotides line up with TRBD1. After removal of 1 base from V and 2 bases from J, the junction contained 4 bases not matched to a gene. This CDR3 spans 16 amino acids. Germline CDR1 and CDR2: SGHRS and YFSETQ. As DNA, the CDR3 is TGCGCCAGCAGCTTGAACAGGGGGGTAAACACCGGGGAGCTGTTTTTT. It specifies CASSLNRGVNTGELFF.

The table lists this clone with a count of one. The chain is built from TRBV6-5 and TRBJ2-7; TRBD2 agrees at 14 bases. CDR1 and CDR2 from the germline V gene are MNHEY and SVGAGI. Trimming removed 7 bases from V and 7 bases from J; junction bases left unmatched: 6. CDR3 length: 14 residues. CDR3 sequence reads: CASKPGLAGDEQYF. In DNA form, the CDR3 reads TGTGCCAGCAAACCGGGACTAGCGGGAGATGAGCAGTACTTC.